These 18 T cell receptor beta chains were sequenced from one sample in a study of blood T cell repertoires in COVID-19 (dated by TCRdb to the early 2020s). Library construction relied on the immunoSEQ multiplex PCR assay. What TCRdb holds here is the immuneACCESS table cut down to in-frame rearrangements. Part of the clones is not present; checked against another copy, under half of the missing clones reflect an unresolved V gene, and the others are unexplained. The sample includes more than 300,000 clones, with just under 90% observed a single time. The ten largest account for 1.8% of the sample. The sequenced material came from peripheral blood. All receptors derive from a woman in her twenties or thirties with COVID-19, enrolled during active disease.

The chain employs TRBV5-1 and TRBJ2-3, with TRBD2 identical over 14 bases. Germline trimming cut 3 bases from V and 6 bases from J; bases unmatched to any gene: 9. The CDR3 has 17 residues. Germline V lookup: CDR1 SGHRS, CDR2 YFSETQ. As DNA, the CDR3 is TGCGCCAGCAGCTCAAGGACTAGCGGGGGGCTTCTGGATACGCAGTATTTT. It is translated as CASSSRTSGGLLDTQYF.

This CDR3 is CASSTRQGTQYF. The CDR3 bases are TGTGCCAGCAGCACCAGACAGGGGACCCAGTACTTC. This chain connects TRBV11-1 to TRBJ2-5; 7 nucleotides match TRBD1. The germline CDR1 and CDR2 sequences are SGHAT and FQDESV (reference sequence). J lost 7 bases, V lost 5 bases, and 4 bases had no gene match. The CDR3 totals 12 residues.

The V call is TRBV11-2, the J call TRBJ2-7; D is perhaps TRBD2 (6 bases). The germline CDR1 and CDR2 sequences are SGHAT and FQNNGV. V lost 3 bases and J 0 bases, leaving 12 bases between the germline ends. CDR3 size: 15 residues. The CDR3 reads CASSLGGGTSYEQYV. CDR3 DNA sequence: TGTGCCAGCAGCTTGGGTGGGGGGACCTCCTACGAGCAGTACGTC.

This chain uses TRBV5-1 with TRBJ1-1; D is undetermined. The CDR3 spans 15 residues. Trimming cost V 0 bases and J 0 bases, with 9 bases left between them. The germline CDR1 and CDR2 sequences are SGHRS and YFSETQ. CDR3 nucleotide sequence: TGCGCCAGCAGCTTGGGGCCAGGTATGAACACTGAAGCTTTCTTT. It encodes CASSLGPGMNTEAFF. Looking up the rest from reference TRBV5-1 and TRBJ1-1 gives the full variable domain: KAGVTQTPRYLIKTRGQQVTLSCSPISGHRSVSWYQQTPGQGLQFLFEYFSETQRNKGNFPGRFSGRQFSNSRSEMNVSTLELGDSALYLCASSLGPGMNTEAFFGQGTRLTVV.

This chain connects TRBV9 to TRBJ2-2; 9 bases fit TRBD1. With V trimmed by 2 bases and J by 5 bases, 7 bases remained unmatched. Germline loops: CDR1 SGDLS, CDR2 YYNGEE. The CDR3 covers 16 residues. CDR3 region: CASSVTTGGSTGELFF. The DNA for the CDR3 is TGTGCCAGCAGCGTGACGACAGGGGGTAGTACCGGGGAGCTGTTTTTT.

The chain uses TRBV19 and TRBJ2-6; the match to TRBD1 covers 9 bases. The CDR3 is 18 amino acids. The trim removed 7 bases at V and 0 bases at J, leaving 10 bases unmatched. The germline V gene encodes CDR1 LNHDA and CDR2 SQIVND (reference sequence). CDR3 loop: CASTIMDRGGSGANVLTF. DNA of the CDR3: TGTGCCAGTACTATCATGGACAGGGGCGGCTCTGGGGCCAACGTCCTGACTTTC.

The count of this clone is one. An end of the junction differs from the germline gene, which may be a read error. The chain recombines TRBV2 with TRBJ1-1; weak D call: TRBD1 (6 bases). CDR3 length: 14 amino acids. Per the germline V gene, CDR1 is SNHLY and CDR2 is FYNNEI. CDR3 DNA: TGTGCCAGCAGGGAAGGGACATTGAACACTGAAGCTTTCTTT. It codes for CASREGTLNTEAFF. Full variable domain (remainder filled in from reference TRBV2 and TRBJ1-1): EPEVTQTPSHQVTQMGQEVILRCVPISNHLYFYWYRQILGQKVEFLVSFYNNEISEKSEIFDDQFSVERPDGSNFTLKIRSTKLEDSAMYFCASREGTLNTEAFFGQGTRLTVV.

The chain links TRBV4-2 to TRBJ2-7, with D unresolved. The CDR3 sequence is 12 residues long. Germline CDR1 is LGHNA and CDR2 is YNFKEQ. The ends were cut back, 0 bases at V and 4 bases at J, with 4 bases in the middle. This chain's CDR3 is CASSQDEYEQYF. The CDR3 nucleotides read TGTGCCAGCAGCCAAGATGAGTACGAGCAGTACTTC.

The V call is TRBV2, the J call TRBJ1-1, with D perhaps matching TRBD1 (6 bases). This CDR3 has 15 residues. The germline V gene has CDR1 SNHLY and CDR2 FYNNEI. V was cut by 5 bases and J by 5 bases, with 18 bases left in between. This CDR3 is CASSPNRGGRTEAFF. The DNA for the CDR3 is TGTGCCAGCAGTCCTAACCGTGGGGGCCGGACTGAAGCTTTCTTT.

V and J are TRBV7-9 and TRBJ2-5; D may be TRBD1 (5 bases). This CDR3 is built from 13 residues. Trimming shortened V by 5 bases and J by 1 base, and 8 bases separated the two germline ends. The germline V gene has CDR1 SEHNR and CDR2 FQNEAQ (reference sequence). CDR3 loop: CASSTDSQETQYF. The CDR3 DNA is TGTGCCAGCAGCACAGACAGCCAAGAGACCCAGTACTTC.

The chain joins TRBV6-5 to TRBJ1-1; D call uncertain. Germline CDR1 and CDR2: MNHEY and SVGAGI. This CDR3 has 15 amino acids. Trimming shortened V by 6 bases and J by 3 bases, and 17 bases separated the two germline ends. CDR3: CASRSMGVRDTEAFF. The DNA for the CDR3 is TGTGCCAGCAGATCGATGGGTGTCCGGGACACTGAAGCTTTCTTT.

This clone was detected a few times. The CDR3 is CASSSGVNTEAFF. The CDR3 coding sequence is TGTGCCAGCAGCTCGGGAGTTAACACTGAAGCTTTCTTT. The chain recombines TRBV7-3 with TRBJ1-1; D remains ambiguous. The germline V gene encodes CDR1 SGHTA and CDR2 FQGTGA. Trimming cost V 4 bases and J 2 bases, with 8 bases left between them. CDR3 length equals 13 residues.

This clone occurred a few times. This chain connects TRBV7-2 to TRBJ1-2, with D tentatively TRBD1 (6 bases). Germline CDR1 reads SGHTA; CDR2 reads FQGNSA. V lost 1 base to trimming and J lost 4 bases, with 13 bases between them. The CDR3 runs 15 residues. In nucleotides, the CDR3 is TGTGCCAGCAGCTTAGGGTACGCGACAGGCTATGGCTACACCTTC. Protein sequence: CASSLGYATGYGYTF.

The CDR3 sequence is CASSDNRDRDPHEQYF. The DNA for the CDR3 is TGTGCCAGCAGTGATAACCGGGACAGGGATCCCCACGAGCAGTACTTC. V is TRBV25-1 and J is TRBJ2-7; 9 positions match TRBD1. The germline V gene has CDR1 MGHDK and CDR2 SYGVNS. V trimming: 3 bases; J trimming: 5 bases; junction bases outside the gene matches: 11. The CDR3 runs to 16 residues.

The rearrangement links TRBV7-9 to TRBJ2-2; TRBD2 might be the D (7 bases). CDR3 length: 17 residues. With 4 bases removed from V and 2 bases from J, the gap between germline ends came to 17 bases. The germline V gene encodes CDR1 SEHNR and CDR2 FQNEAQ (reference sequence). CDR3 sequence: CASSSLFRGANTGELFF. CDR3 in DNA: TGTGCCAGCAGCTCGCTTTTTCGGGGGGCTAACACCGGGGAGCTGTTTTTT.

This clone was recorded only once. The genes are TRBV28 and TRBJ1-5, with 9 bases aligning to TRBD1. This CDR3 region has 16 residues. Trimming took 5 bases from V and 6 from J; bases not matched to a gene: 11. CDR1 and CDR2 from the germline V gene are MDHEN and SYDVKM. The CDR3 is CASSGDPGTGTQPQHF. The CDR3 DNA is TGTGCCAGCAGTGGAGATCCCGGGACAGGGACTCAGCCCCAGCATTTT. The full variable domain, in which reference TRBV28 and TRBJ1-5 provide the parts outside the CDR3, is DVKVTQSSRYLVKRTGEKVFLECVQDMDHENMFWYRQDPGLGLRLIYFSYDVKMKEKGDIPEGYSVSREKKERFSLILESASTNQTSMYLCASSGDPGTGTQPQHFGDGTRLSIL.

The CDR3 spells CASSKLEGYEQYV. Here the CDR3 DNA reads TGTGCCAGCAGCAAACTTGAGGGCTACGAGCAGTACGTC. This chain uses TRBV21-1 with TRBJ2-7; TRBD2, as called in the table, went unchecked against the DNA. TRBV21-1 is given as a pseudogene. This CDR3 has 13 residues.

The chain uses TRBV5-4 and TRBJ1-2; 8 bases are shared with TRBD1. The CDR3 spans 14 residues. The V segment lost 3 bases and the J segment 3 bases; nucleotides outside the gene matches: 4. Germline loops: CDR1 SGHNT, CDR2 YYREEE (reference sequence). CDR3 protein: CASSSWTGYYGYTF. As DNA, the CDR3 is TGTGCCAGCAGCTCTTGGACAGGGTACTATGGCTACACCTTC.